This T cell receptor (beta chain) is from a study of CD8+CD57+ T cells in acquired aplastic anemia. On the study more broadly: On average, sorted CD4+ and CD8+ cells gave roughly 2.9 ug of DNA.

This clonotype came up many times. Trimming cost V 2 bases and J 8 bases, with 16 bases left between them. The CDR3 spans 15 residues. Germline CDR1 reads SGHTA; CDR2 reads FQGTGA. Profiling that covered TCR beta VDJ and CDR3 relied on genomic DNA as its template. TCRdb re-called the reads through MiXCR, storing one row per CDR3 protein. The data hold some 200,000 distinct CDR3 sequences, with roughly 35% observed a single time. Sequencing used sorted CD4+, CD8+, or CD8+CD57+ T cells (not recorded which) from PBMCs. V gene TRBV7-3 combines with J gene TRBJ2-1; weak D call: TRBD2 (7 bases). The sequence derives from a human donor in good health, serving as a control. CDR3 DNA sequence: TGTGCCAGCAGCTTAGGGGGCGGGAGAGTGTATGAGCAGTTCTTC. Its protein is CASSLGGGRVYEQFF.